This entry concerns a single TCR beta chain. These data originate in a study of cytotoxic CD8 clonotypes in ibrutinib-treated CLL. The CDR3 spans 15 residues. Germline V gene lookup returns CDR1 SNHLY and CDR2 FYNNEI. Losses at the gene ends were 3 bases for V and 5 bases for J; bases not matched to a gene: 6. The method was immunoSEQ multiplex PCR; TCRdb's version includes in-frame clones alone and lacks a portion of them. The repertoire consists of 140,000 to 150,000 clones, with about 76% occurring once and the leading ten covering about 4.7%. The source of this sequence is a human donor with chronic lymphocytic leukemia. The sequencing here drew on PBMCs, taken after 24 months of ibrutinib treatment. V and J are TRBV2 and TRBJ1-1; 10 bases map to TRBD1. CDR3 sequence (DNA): TGTGCCAGCAGTGATTTAGGGACAGGGGTGACTGAAGCTTTCTTT. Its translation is CASSDLGTGVTEAFF.